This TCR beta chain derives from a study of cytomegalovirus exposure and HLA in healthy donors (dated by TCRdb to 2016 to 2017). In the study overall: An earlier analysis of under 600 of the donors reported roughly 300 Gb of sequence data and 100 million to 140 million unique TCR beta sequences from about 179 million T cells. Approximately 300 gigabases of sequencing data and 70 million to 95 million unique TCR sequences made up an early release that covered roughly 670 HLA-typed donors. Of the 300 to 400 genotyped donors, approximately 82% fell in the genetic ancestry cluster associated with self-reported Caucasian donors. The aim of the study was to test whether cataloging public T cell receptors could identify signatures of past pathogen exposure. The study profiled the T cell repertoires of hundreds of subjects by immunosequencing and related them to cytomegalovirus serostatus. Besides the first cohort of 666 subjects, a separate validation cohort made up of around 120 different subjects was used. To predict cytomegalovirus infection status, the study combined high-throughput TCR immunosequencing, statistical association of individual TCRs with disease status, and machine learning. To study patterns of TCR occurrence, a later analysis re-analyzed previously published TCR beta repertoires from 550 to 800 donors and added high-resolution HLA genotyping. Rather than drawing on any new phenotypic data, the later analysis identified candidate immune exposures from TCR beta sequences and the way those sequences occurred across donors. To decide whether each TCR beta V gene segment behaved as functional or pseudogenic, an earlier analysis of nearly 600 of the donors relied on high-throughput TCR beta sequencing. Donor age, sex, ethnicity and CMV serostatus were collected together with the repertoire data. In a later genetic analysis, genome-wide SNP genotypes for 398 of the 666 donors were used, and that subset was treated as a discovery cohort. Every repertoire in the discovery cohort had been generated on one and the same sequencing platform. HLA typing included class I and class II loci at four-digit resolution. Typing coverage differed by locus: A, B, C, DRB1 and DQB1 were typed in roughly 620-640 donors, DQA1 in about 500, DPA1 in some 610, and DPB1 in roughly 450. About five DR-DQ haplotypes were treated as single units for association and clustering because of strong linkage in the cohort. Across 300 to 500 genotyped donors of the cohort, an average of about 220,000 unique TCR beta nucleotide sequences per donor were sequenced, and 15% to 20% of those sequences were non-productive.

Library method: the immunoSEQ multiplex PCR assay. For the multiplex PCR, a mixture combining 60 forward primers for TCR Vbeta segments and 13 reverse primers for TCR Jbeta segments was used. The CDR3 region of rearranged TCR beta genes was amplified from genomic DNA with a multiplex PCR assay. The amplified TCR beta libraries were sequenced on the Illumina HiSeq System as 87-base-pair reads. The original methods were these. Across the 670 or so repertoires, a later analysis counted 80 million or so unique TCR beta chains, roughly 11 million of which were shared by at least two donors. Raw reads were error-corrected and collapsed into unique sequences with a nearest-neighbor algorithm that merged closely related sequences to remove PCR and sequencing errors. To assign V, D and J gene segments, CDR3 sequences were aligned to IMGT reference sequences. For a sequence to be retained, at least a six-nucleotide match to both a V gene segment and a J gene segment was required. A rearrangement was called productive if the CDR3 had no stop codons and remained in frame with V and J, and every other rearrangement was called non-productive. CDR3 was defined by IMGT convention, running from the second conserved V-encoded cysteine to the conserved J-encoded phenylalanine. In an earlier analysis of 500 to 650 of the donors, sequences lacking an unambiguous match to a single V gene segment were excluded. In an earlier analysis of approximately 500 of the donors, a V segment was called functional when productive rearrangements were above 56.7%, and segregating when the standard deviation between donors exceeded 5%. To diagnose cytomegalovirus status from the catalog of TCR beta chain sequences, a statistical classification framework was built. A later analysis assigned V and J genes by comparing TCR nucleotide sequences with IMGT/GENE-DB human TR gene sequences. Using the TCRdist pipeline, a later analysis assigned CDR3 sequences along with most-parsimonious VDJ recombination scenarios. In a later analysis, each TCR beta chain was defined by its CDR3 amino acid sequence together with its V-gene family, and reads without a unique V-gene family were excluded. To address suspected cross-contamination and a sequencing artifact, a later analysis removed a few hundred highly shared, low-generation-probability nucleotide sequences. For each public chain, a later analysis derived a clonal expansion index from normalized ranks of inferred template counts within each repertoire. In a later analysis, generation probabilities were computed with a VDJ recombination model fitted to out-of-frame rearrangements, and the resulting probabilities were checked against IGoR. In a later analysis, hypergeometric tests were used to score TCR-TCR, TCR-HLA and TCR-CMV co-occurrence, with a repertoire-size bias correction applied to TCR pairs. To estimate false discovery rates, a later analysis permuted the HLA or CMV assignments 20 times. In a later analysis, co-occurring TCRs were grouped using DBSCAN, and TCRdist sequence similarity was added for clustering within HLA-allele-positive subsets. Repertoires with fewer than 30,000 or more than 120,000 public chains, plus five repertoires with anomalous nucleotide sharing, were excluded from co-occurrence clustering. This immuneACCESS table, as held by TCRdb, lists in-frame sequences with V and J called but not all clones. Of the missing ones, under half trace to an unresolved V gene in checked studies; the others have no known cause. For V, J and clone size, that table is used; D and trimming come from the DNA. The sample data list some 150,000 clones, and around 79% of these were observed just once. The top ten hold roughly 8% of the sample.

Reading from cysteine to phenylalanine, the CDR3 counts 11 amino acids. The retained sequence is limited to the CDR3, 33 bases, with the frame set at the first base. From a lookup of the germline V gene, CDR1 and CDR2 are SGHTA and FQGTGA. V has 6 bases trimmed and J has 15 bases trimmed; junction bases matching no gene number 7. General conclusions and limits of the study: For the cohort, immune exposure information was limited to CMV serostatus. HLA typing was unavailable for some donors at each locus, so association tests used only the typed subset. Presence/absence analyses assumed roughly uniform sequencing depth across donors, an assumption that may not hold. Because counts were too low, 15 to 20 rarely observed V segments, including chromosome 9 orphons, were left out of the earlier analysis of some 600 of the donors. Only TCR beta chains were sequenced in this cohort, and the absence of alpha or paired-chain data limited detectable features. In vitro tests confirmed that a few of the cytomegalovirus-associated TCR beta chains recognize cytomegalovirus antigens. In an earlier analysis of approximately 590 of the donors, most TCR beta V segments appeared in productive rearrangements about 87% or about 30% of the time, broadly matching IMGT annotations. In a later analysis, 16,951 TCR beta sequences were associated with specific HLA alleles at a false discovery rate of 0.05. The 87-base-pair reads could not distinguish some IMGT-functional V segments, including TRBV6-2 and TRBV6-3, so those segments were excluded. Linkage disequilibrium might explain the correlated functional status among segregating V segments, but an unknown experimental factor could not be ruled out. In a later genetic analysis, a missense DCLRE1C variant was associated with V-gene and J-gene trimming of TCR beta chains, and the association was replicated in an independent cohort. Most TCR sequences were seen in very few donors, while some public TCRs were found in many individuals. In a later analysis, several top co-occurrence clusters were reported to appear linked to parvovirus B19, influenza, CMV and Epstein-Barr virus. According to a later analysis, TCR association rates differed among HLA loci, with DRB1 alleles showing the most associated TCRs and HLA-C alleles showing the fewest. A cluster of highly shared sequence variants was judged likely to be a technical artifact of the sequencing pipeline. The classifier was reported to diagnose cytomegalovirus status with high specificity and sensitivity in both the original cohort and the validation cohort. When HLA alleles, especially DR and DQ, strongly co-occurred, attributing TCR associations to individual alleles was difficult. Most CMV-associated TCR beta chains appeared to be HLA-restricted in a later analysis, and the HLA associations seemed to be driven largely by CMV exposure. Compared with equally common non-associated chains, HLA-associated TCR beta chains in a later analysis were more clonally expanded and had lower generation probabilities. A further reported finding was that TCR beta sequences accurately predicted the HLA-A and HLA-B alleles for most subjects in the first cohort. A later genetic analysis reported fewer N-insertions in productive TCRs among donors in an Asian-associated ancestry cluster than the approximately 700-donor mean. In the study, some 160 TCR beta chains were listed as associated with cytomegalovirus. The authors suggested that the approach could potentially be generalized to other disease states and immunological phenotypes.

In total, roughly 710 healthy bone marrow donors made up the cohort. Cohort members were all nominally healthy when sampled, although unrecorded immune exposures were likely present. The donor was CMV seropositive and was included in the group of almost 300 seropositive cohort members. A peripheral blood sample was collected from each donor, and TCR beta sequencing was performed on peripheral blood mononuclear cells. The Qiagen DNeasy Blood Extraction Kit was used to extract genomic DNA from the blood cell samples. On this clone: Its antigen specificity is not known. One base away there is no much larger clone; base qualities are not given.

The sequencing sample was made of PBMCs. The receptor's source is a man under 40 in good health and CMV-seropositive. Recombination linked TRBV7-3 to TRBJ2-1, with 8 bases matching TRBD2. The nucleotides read TGTGCCAGCAGTTCCGGGACTAGTTCGTTCTTC. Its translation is CASSSGTSSFF.